A selection of T cell receptor beta chains follows, all from one sample in a study of T cell responses to AZD1222 COVID-19 vaccine. Profiling relied on immunoSEQ multiplex PCR, and the TCRdb table lists in-frame clones only, not all of them. The data show 54,000 or so clones, approximately 80% seen once. This material consisted of peripheral blood, taken 28 days after the second AZD1222 dose. These receptors came from an adult who received the AZD1222 COVID-19 vaccine. The CDR3 runs from the conserved cysteine through the conserved F or W.

V gene	J gene	CDR3 protein
TRBV7-2	TRBJ1-2	CASSLDRRVNYGYTF
TRBV6-5	TRBJ2-1	CASSKTGFNNEQFF
TRBV28	TRBJ1-1	CASVPRRYMNTEAFF
TRBV6-1	TRBJ2-2	CASSEGGQGAGGELFF
TRBV29-1	TRBJ1-2	CSVEGGGRGYTF
TRBV19	TRBJ1-5	CASSPGQGGQPQHF
TRBV28	TRBJ1-4	CASSLTGDTNEKLFF
TRBV11-2	TRBJ1-4	CASREGTRGREKLFF
TRBV6-5	TRBJ2-5	CASGQLQETQYF
TRBV28	TRBJ2-1	CASSLGAKSYNEQFF
TRBV10-2	TRBJ2-3	CASSEERWERWYGTDTQYF
TRBV27	TRBJ1-6	CASSLRREFLALHF
TRBV6-5	TRBJ1-1	CASTFGQGNTEAFF
TRBV28	TRBJ1-5	CASSFSSGTGSQPQHF
TRBV30	TRBJ2-1	CAWSGRVASGVSSYNEQFF
TRBV4-1	TRBJ2-3	CASSQELASTDTQYF
TRBV4-2	TRBJ2-3	CASSQSTRGFTDTQYF